This is a list of T cell receptor beta chains from one sample in a study of T cells in Graves' hyperthyroidism and ophthalmopathy. TCRdb itself ran the multiplex PCR reads through MiXCR, one entry per CDR3 protein. The data show about 560,000 distinct CDR3 sequences, 40% to 55% seen once. The specimen was peripheral blood or thyroid tissue (not recorded which). The receptors come from a woman aged 18-29 years with Graves' hyperthyroidism. The CDR3 runs from the conserved cysteine through the conserved F or W. D genes are given only for firm matches. Part of the rows lack a size; the others show once, few, many or a class for expanded clones.

clone_size j_call v_call cdr3_length d_call cdr3_aa cdr3_nt
few TRBJ1-2 TRBV19 15 . CASSIQTLTSGGYTF TGTGCCAGTAGTATCCAGACATTGACCTCGGGTGGCTACACCTTC
many TRBJ1-4 TRBV15 14 TRBD1 CATSPRGRGEKLFF TGTGCCACCAGCCCCAGGGGGCGAGGTGAAAAACTGTTTTTT
. TRBJ2-5 TRBV12-3/TRBV12-4 14 . CASSFIGQRETQYF TGTGCCAGCAGTTTTATAGGGCAGAGGGAGACCCAGTACTTC
few TRBJ1-5 TRBV2 15 . CASSELGTGMGAQHF TGTGCCAGCAGTGAACTGGGTACCGGCATGGGGGCCCAGCATTTT
many TRBJ1-2 TRBV2 13 . CASSEGAGDGYTF TGTGCCAGCAGTGAAGGTGCAGGGGATGGCTACACCTTC
. TRBJ1-1 TRBV12-3/TRBV12-4 13 . CASSLDPGAEAFF TGTGCCAGCAGTTTGGACCCCGGCGCTGAAGCTTTCTTT
. TRBJ2-7 TRBV29-1 14 TRBD2 CSVGSGVNSYEQYF TGCAGCGTTGGGAGCGGGGTGAACTCCTACGAGCAGTACTTC
. TRBJ2-7 TRBV5-1 16 . CASSRALGPASYEQYF TGCGCCAGCAGCCGAGCCCTCGGGCCCGCTTCCTACGAGCAGTACTTC
. TRBJ2-7 TRBV20-1 13 . CSARDGQFYEQYF TGCAGTGCTAGAGATGGACAGTTCTACGAGCAGTACTTC
many TRBJ1-4 TRBV15 17 . CATSRDRFQGTGEKLFF TGTGCCACCAGCAGAGATCGGTTTCAGGGAACAGGAGAAAAACTGTTTTTT
. TRBJ1-2 TRBV2 14 . CASSFGGGGYGYTF TGTGCCAGCAGCTTTGGCGGGGGGGGATATGGCTACACCTTC
few TRBJ1-2 TRBV2 14 TRBD1 CASSPQGAGYGYTF TGTGCCAGCAGTCCCCAGGGGGCGGGCTATGGCTACACCTTC
. TRBJ2-5 TRBV6-1 15 TRBD2 CASSETSGRGETQYF TGTGCCAGCAGTGAAACTAGCGGGAGAGGAGAGACCCAGTACTTC
many TRBJ1-3 TRBV29-1 10 . CSAQENTIYF TGCAGCGCACAGGAAAACACCATATATTTT
. TRBJ1-3 TRBV5-4 15 . CASSQEGGSIHTIYF TGTGCCAGCAGCCAAGAGGGAGGGTCAATTCACACCATATATTTT
few TRBJ2-2 TRBV20-1 14 TRBD1 CSAGTGGRTGELFF TGCAGTGCTGGGACAGGGGGACGGACCGGGGAGCTGTTTTTT
few TRBJ1-4 TRBV9 14 . CASSVRALGEKLFF TGTGCCAGCAGCGTTAGGGCCTTGGGGGAAAAACTGTTTTTT
. TRBJ1-2 TRBV20-1 14 . CSARMTDANYGYTF TGCAGTGCTAGGATGACAGACGCTAACTATGGCTACACCTTC
. TRBJ2-7 TRBV7-9 13 TRBD2 CASRPAGEYEQYF TGTGCCAGCAGGCCCGCGGGGGAGTACGAGCAGTACTTC
many TRBJ1-1 TRBV7-8 14 TRBD1 CASSHTGGGTEAFF TGTGCCAGCAGCCACACAGGGGGCGGCACTGAAGCTTTCTTT
. TRBJ2-3 TRBV2 14 . CASKLAGGTDTQYF TGTGCCAGCAAGTTGGCAGGGGGGACAGATACGCAGTATTTT
many TRBJ1-6 TRBV7-9 14 . CASSFRLSNSPLHF TGTGCCAGCAGCTTTCGACTTTCAAATTCACCCCTCCACTTT
many TRBJ2-5 TRBV24-1 14 . CATGGTADQETQYF TGTGCCACCGGAGGGACAGCAGACCAAGAGACCCAGTACTTC
. TRBJ1-5 TRBV7-9 14 TRBD1 CASSQGGLSQPQHF TGTGCCAGCAGCCAAGGGGGCCTTAGTCAGCCCCAGCATTTT
few TRBJ2-7 TRBV2 15 . CASSDVGGHSYEQYF TGTGCCAGCAGTGATGTCGGGGGGCACTCCTACGAGCAGTACTTC
many TRBJ2-3 TRBV5-1 12 . CASSLAGDTQYF TGTGCCAGCAGCTTGGCGGGAGATACGCAGTATTTT
many TRBJ1-4 TRBV7-9 13 . CASSQDGTGKLFF TGTGCCAGCAGCCAGGACGGAACGGGAAAACTGTTTTTT
. TRBJ1-3 TRBV26 16 . CASSPPMRGSGNTIYF TGCGCCAGCAGCCCCCCGATGAGGGGGTCTGGAAACACCATATATTTT
. TRBJ1-2 TRBV10-3 13 . CAITGGTSDGYTF TGTGCCATCACCGGAGGGACGAGTGATGGCTACACCTTC
many TRBJ2-7 TRBV20-1 13 TRBD2 CSALRTSAYEQYF TGCAGTGCCTTAAGGACTAGCGCCTACGAGCAGTACTTC
many TRBJ1-2 TRBV9 14 . CASSVGEVFYGYTF TGTGCCAGCAGCGTAGGGGAGGTCTTCTATGGCTACACCTTC
many TRBJ2-5 TRBV29-1 13 . CSVEPETAETQYF TGCAGCGTTGAGCCTGAGACAGCAGAGACCCAGTACTTC
. TRBJ2-7 TRBV9 14 TRBD1 CASSVAYRGDEQYF TGTGCCAGCAGCGTAGCTTACAGGGGGGACGAGCAGTACTTC
. TRBJ2-5 TRBV12-3/TRBV12-4 16 TRBD2 CASRATSGSFWETQYF TGTGCCAGCAGGGCGACTAGCGGGAGTTTCTGGGAGACCCAGTACTTC
few TRBJ1-5 TRBV7-2 19 . CASSPTSLGRDMGNQPQHF TGTGCCAGCAGCCCGACCTCCCTCGGGCGGGATATGGGCAATCAGCCCCAGCATTTT
few TRBJ2-5 TRBV12-3/TRBV12-4 14 . CASSLSEGGETQYF TGTGCCAGCAGTTTAAGTGAAGGTGGAGAGACCCAGTACTTC
few TRBJ2-2 TRBV20-1 15 . CSARSQGRNTGELFF TGCAGTGCTAGAAGTCAGGGGCGTAACACCGGGGAGCTGTTTTTT
. TRBJ1-1 TRBV20-1 15 TRBD1 CSASRETGPNTEAFF TGCAGTGCTAGCCGTGAGACAGGGCCGAACACTGAAGCTTTCTTT
. TRBJ1-2 TRBV24-1 10 TRBD1 CATQGQGYTF TGTGCCACCCAGGGACAGGGCTACACCTTC
few TRBJ2-7 TRBV24-1 13 TRBD1 CASSRQGANEQYF TGTGCCAGCAGTCGTCAGGGGGCCAACGAGCAGTACTTC
once TRBJ1-5 TRBV29-1 14 . CSASPSYSNQPQHF TGCAGTGCTAGTCCCAGCTATAGCAATCAGCCCCAGCATTTT
. TRBJ2-5 TRBV24-1 12 . CATSDRDQPQYF TGTGCCACCAGTGACCGCGATCAGCCCCAGTACTTC
. TRBJ2-7 TRBV6-1 12 . CASFHPTGEQYF TGTGCCAGCTTTCACCCTACTGGCGAGCAGTACTTC
. TRBJ1-1 TRBV24-1 13 . CATSDELGTEAFF TGTGCCACCAGTGACGAATTGGGCACTGAAGCTTTCTTT
few TRBJ1-1 TRBV12-5 9 . CASGAEAFF TGTGCTAGTGGTGCCGAAGCTTTCTTT
. TRBJ2-7 TRBV29-1 13 . CSLDGSVSYEQYF TGCAGCTTAGATGGTAGCGTCTCCTACGAGCAGTACTTC
. TRBJ2-5 TRBV10-3 15 . CAISESPDNQETQYF TGTGCCATCAGTGAGTCACCGGACAACCAAGAGACCCAGTACTTC
. TRBJ1-2 TRBV2 13 . CASSIQSNYGYTF TGTGCCAGCAGTATACAGTCTAACTATGGCTACACCTTC
few TRBJ2-7 TRBV5-5 13 . CASSLVGAREQYF TGTGCCAGCAGCTTGGTAGGGGCACGGGAGCAGTACTTC